These T cell receptor beta chains were read from a single sample in a study of T cell changes during pregnancy in multiple sclerosis. This table comes from immunoSEQ multiplex PCR, and its TCRdb copy is limited to in-frame clones, with some not included. The sample yields about 120,000 clones, roughly 92% seen once. The source material was peripheral blood, sampled before pregnancy. Receptors were obtained from a female donor with multiple sclerosis, enrolled in a pregnancy study. Both conserved end residues are trimmed from each CDR3.

v_gene	CDR3aa
TRBV27	ASSSSPTGTGPQPQH
TRBV6-1	ASSGVSSSFGEQF
TRBV6-5	ASSYSRPESNQPQH
TRBV25-1	ASSDAGSTDTQY
TRBV2	ASTGPRQFGEQY
TRBV5-1	ASSPGTGGTGELF
TRBV19	ASSISAGGPHNEQF
TRBV5-4	ASSLAGNQETQY
TRBV7-3	ASSLFGQENTGELF
TRBV5-1	ASSLESTENWANVLT
TRBV7-3	ASSSRGGSYNEQF
TRBV21-1	ARGSRGRRYGYT
TRBV30	AWSVGGETQY
TRBV18	ASSEGGNYGYT
TRBV18	ASSAGMQPQH
TRBV30	AWRLGDNH
TRBV5-1	ASRRQSTRVGETQY
TRBV10-3	AISGTSGNSYNEQF